This T cell receptor beta chain was recovered during a study of CXCR3-negative and CXCR3-positive naive CD8 T cells. Study-wide findings and caveats: Memory CD8+ cells showed much lower diversity, while both naive subsets displayed comparably high diversity.

The CDR3 has 15 amino acids. The authors made the TRB cDNA libraries by 5' RACE using UMI labels. TCRdb reprocessed the 5' RACE reads, with one entry per CDR3 protein and no DNA. This sample contains about 38,000 distinct CDR3 sequences. Concerning this clonotype itself: Its antigen remains unknown.

The rearrangement links TRBV12-3 or TRBV12-4 to TRBJ2-5; there is no DNA to check the TCRdb D call of TRBD1. This sequence was found in a human donor in good health. Some clones in this sample may be carry-over from other donors' samples. The material sequenced was memory CD8+ T cells from blood. CDR3 loop: CASSPDGGAKETQYF.